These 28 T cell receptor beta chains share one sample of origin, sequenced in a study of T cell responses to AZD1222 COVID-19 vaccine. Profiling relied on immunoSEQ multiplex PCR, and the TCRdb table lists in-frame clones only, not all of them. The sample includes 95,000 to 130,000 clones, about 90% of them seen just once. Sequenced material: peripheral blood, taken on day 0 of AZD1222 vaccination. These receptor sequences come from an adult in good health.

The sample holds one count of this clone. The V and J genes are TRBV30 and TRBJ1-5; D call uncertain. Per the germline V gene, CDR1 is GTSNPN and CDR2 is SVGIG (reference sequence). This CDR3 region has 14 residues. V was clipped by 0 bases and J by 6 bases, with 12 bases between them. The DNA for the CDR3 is TGTGCCTGGAGTGTAGGTCTTTTAGTTCAGCCCCAGCATTTT. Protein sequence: CAWSVGLLVQPQHF.

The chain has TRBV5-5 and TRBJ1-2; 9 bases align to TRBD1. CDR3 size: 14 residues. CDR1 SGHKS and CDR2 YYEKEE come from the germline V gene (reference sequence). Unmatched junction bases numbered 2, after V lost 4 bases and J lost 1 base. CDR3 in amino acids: CASSTGQGNYGYTF. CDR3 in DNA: TGTGCCAGCAGCACGGGACAGGGTAACTATGGCTACACCTTC.

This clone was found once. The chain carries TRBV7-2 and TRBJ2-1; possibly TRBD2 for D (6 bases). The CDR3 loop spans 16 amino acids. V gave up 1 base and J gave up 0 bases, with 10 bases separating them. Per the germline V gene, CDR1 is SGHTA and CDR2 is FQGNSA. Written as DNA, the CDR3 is TGTGCCAGCAGCTTAGGTCTGGGAGGCTCCTACAATGAGCAGTTCTTC. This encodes CASSLGLGGSYNEQFF.

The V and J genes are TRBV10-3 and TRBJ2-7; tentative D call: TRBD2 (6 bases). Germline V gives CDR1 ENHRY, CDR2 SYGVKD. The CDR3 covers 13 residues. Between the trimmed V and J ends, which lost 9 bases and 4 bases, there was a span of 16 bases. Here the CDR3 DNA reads TGTGCCATATCACTGGAGGGTATTTACGAGCAGTACTTC. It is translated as CAISLEGIYEQYF.

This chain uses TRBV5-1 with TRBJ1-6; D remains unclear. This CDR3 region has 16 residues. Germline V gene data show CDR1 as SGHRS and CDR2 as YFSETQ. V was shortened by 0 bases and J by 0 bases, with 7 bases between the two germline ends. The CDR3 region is CASSLGMSSYNSPLHF. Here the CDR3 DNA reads TGCGCCAGCAGCTTGGGTATGAGCTCCTATAATTCACCCCTCCACTTT.

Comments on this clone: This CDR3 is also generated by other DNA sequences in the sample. In nucleotides, the CDR3 is TGCGCCAGCAGCCAGGGTACAGGGCCCCAGCCCCAGCATTTT. Its protein is CASSQGTGPQPQHF. The chain links TRBV4-1 to TRBJ1-5, with TRBD1 as a possible D gene (6 bases). Germline assignment: CDR1 MGHRA and CDR2 YSYEKL. This CDR3 has 14 residues. V lost 3 bases, J lost 7 bases, and 13 bases lay in between.

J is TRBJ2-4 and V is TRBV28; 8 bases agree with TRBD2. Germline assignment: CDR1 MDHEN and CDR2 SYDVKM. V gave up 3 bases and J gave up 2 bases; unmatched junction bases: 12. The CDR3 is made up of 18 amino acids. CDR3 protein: CASSFIGGGSLTKNIQYF. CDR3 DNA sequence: TGTGCCAGCAGTTTTATCGGGGGGGGCAGCCTCACCAAAAACATTCAGTACTTC.

This CDR3 is CAWSRGPDQPQHF. DNA for the CDR3: TGTGCCTGGAGTAGGGGGCCTGATCAGCCCCAGCATTTT. This chain joins TRBV30 and TRBJ1-5; TRBD1 aligns across 7 bases. CDR3 length: 13 amino acids. V lost 2 bases and J lost 5; bases outside the gene matches: 3. CDR1 is GTSNPN, CDR2 SVGIG, per germline (reference sequence).

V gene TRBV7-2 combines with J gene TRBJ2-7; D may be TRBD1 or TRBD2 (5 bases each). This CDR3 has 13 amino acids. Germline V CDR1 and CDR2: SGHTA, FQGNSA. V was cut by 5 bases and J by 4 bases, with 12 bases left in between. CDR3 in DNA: TGTGCCAGCAGCCAGCGGACATCATACGAGCAGTACTTC. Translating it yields CASSQRTSYEQYF.

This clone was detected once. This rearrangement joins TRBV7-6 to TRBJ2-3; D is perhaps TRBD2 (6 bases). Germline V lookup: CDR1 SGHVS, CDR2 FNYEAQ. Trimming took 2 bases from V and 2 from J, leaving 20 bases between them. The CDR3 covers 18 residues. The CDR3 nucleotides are TGTGCCAGCAGCTTACGACCGAGGATTGGCGGGAACACAGATACGCAGTATTTT. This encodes CASSLRPRIGGNTDTQYF.

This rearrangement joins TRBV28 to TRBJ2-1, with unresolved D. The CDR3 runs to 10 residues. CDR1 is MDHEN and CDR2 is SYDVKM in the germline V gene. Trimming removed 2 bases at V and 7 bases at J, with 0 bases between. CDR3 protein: CASSLNEQFF. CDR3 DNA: TGTGCCAGCAGTTTAAATGAGCAGTTCTTC. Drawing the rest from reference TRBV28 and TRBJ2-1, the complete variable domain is DVKVTQSSRYLVKRTGEKVFLECVQDMDHENMFWYRQDPGLGLRLIYFSYDVKMKEKGDIPEGYSVSREKKERFSLILESASTNQTSMYLCASSLNEQFFGPGTRLTVL.

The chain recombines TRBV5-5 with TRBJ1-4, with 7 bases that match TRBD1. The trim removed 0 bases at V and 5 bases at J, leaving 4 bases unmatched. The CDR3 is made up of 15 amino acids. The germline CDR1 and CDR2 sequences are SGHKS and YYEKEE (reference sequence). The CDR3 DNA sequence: TGTGCCAGCAGCTTGGTGACAGGGTTGAATGAAAAACTGTTTTTT. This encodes CASSLVTGLNEKLFF.

The CDR3 coding sequence is TGTGCCAGCAGCGCTGGAGGGCCCCAGGTCTCCTACAATGAGCAGTTCTTC. Protein: CASSAGGPQVSYNEQFF. The V call is TRBV5-4, the J call TRBJ2-1, with D perhaps TRBD2 (6 bases). Germline values: CDR1 SGHNT, CDR2 YYREEE (reference sequence). With 4 bases removed from V and 0 bases from J, the gap between germline ends came to 17 bases. The CDR3 length is 17 residues.

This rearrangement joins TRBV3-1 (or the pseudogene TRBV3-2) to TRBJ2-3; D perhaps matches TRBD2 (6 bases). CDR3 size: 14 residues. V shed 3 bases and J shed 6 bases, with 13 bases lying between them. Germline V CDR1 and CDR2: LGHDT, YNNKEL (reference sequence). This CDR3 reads CASSHALGGDTQYF. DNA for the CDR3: TGTGCCAGCAGCCATGCCCTTGGAGGGGATACGCAGTATTTT.

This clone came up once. The CDR3 DNA sequence: TGTGCCTGGAGTGTTGGGGGGACTGAAGCTTTCTTT. This codes for CAWSVGGTEAFF. The chain is built from TRBV30 and TRBJ1-1, with D possibly TRBD1 on 5 matching bases. Germline V lookup: CDR1 GTSNPN, CDR2 SVGIG (reference sequence). The CDR3 is made up of 12 amino acids. Trimming shortened V by 0 bases and J by 5 bases, and 7 bases separated the two germline ends.

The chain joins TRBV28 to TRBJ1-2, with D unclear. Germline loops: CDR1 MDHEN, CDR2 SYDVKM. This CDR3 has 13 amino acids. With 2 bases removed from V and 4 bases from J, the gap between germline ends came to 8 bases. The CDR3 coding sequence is TGTGCCAGCAGTTTACCCCGGGTCTATGGCTACACCTTC. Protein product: CASSLPRVYGYTF.

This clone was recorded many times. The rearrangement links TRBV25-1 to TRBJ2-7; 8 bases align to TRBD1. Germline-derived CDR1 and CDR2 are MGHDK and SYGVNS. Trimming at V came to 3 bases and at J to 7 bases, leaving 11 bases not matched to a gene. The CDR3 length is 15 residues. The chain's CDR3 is CASSDLAGGDREQYF. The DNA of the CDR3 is TGTGCCAGCAGTGATCTGGCAGGGGGCGATCGGGAGCAGTACTTC.

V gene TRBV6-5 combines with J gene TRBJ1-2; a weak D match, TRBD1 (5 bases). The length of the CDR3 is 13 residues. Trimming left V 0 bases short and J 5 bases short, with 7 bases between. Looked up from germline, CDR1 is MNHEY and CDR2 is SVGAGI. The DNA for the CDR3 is TGTGCCAGCAGTTACTCGCCAGGGTATGGCTACACCTTC. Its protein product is CASSYSPGYGYTF.

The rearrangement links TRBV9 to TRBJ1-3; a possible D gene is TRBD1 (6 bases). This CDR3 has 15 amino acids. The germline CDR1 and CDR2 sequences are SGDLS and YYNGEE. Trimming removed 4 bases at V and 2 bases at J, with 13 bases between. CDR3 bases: TGTGCCAGCAGCCCTCAGGACAGCCCTGGAAACACCATATATTTT. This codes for CASSPQDSPGNTIYF.

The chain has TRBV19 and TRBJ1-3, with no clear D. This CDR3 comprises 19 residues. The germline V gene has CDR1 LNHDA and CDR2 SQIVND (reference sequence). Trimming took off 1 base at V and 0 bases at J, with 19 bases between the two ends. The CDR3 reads CASSIAVGRLGSSGNTIYF. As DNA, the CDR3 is TGTGCCAGTAGTATAGCGGTTGGACGACTGGGGAGCTCTGGAAACACCATATATTTT.

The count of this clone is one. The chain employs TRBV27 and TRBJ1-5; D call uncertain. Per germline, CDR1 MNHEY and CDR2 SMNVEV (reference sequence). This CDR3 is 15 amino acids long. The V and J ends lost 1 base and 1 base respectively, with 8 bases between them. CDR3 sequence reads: CASSLFAGSNQPQHF. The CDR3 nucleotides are TGTGCCAGCAGTTTATTCGCGGGGAGCAATCAGCCCCAGCATTTT.

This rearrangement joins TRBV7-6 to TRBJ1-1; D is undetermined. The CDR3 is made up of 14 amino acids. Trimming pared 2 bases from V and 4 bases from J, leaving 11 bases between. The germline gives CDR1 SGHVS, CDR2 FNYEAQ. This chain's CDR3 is CASSLTPTGTEAFF. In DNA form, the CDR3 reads TGTGCCAGCAGCTTAACTCCGACGGGCACTGAAGCTTTCTTT. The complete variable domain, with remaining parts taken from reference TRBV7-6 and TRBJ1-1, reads GAGVSQSPRYKVTKRGQDVALRCDPISGHVSLYWYRQALGQGPEFLTYFNYEAQQDKSGLPNDRFSAERPEGSISTLTIQRTEQRDSAMYRCASSLTPTGTEAFFGQGTRLTVV.

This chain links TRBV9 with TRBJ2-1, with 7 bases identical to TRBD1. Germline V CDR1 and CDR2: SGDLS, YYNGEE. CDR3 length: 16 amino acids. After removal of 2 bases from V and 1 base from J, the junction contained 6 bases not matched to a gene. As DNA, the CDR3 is TGTGCCAGCAGCGTGTTAGGGACAGCTTCCTACAATGAGCAGTTCTTC. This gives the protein CASSVLGTASYNEQFF.

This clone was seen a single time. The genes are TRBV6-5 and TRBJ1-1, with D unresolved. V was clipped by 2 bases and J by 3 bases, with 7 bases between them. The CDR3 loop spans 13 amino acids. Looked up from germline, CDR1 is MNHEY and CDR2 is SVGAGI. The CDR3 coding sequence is TGTGCCAGCAGTTACGAGGCTTACACTGAAGCTTTCTTT. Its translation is CASSYEAYTEAFF.

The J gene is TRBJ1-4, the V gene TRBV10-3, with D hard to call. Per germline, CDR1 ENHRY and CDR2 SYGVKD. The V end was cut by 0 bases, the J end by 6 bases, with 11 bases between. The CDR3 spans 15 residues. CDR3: CAISESGSVDEKLFF. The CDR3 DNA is TGTGCCATCAGTGAGTCGGGGAGTGTGGATGAAAAACTGTTTTTT.

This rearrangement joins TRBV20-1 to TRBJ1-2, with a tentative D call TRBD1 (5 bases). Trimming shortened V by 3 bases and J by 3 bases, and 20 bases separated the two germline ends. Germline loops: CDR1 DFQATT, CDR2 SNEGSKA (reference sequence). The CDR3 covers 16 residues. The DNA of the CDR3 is TGCAGTGCTAGTCCCTTGTGGGCCAGGGTACACTATGGCTACACCTTC. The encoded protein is CSASPLWARVHYGYTF.

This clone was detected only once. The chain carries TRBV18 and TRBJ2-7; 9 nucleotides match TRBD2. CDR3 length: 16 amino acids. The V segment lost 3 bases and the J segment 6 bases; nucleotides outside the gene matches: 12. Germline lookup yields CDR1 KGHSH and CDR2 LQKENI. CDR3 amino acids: CASSPLPAGGESEQYF. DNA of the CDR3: TGTGCCAGCTCACCCCTCCCAGCGGGAGGAGAGAGCGAGCAGTACTTC. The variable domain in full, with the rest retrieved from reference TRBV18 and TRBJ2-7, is NAGVMQNPRHLVRRRGQEARLRCSPMKGHSHVYWYRQLPEEGLKFMVYLQKENIIDESGMPKERFSAEFPKEGPSILRIQQVVRGDSAAYFCASSPLPAGGESEQYFGPGTRLTVT.

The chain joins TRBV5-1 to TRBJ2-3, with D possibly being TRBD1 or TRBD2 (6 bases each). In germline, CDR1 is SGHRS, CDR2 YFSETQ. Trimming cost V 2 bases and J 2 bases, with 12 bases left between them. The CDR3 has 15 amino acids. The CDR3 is CASSLGGLDTDTQYF. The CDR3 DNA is TGCGCCAGCAGCTTAGGGGGACTCGACACAGATACGCAGTATTTT. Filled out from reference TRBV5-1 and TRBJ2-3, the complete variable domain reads KAGVTQTPRYLIKTRGQQVTLSCSPISGHRSVSWYQQTPGQGLQFLFEYFSETQRNKGNFPGRFSGRQFSNSRSEMNVSTLELGDSALYLCASSLGGLDTDTQYFGPGTRLTVL.